The sequence of this T cell receptor (beta chain) was determined in a study of metastatic and nonmetastatic thyroid tumors. The table lists this clone with many counts. In the original analysis: Clinicopathological groups of papillary thyroid cancer showed CDR3 differences that were used to build a distant-metastasis classifier. TCRdb reanalyzed the PCR reads with MiXCR. It is TCRdb's table, rather than the study itself, that gives the V and J calls and clone size. The sample has roughly 7,000 clones; more than 2.5% are singletons. The CDR3 contains 12 residues. Germline loops: CDR1 SGHDT, CDR2 YYEEEE. V was pared by 3 bases and J by 4 bases, with 5 bases between. Thyroid surgery was preceded by no treatment in any patient.

Sequencing was done on a sample of tumor tissue. The chain uses TRBV5-6 and TRBJ1-5; no firm D call. The origin of this receptor is a female donor with papillary thyroid cancer or a benign thyroid nodule (not recorded which). Some clones in this sample may be carry-over from other donors' samples. This CDR3 reads CASSSQNQPQHF. As DNA, the CDR3 is TGTGCCAGCAGCTCTCAGAATCAGCCCCAGCATTTT.